The 27 T cell receptor beta chains presented below share a single source sample, sequenced in a study of cytomegalovirus exposure and HLA in healthy donors. PCR was performed using 60 Vbeta and 13 Jbeta primers. Clones were read by immunoSEQ multiplex PCR, and TCRdb kept only the in-frame ones, dropping some. The sample lists 85,000 to 100,000 clones; 70% to 80% were seen once. Source material: PBMCs. The receptors come from a male donor in good health and CMV-seropositive.

The chain is built from TRBV5-4 and TRBJ1-1, with 9 nucleotides matching TRBD1. Germline-derived CDR1 and CDR2 are SGHNT and YYREEE (reference sequence). V lost 1 base, J lost 3 bases, and 7 bases stayed unmatched. This CDR3 is 16 amino acids long. Here the CDR3 reads CASSLRGTGLHTEAFF. CDR3 DNA sequence: TGTGCCAGCAGCTTGAGAGGGACAGGGCTACACACTGAAGCTTTCTTT.

This clone was seen only a few times. The J gene is TRBJ1-1, the V gene TRBV4-2, with TRBD1 matching over 11 bases. Germline V gene data show CDR1 as LGHNA and CDR2 as YNFKEQ. The CDR3 consists of 16 residues. With V trimmed by 1 base and J by 1 base, 2 bases remained unmatched. Here the CDR3 reads CASSQGTGGSNTEAFF. The DNA for the CDR3 is TGTGCCAGCAGCCAAGGGACAGGGGGCTCGAACACTGAAGCTTTCTTT.

This clone was counted once. The J gene is TRBJ2-1, the V gene TRBV7-2, with 9 bases matching TRBD2. CDR1 SGHTA and CDR2 FQGNSA come from the germline V gene. The junction had 4 bases not matched to a gene; V was cut back by 1 base and J by 6 bases. This CDR3 comprises 15 residues. CDR3 DNA sequence: TGTGCCAGCAGCTTAGTAGGCGGGGGGGGCAATGAGCAGTTCTTC. It encodes CASSLVGGGGNEQFF.

The chain couples TRBV2 to TRBJ1-2; 9 bases match TRBD1. CDR3 length: 13 amino acids. Trimming cost V 5 bases and J 4 bases; bases outside gene matches: 2. Germline-derived CDR1 and CDR2 are SNHLY and FYNNEI. DNA of the CDR3: TGTGCCAGCAGTATGACAGGGGGCTATGGCTACACCTTC. This translates into CASSMTGGYGYTF.

The V call is TRBV4-1, the J call TRBJ1-1; D is unresolved. The V gene lost 1 base and the J gene lost 1 base, with 4 bases spanning the gap. The CDR3 length is 13 residues. The germline gives CDR1 MGHRA, CDR2 YSYEKL. This CDR3 is CASSQGRNTEAFF. CDR3 in DNA: TGCGCCAGCAGCCAAGGGAGGAACACTGAAGCTTTCTTT.

CDR3 in DNA: TGTGCCAGCAGTGAGCGGGTATGGGGCGGGGAGCTGTTTTTT. Translation: CASSERVWGGELFF. The J gene is TRBJ2-2, the V gene TRBV2; D might be TRBD2 (5 bases). Per germline, CDR1 SNHLY and CDR2 FYNNEI. The CDR3 contains 14 residues. The V end was cut by 3 bases, the J end by 7 bases, with 12 bases between.

The rearrangement joins TRBV4-3 to TRBJ2-5; unclear D gene. The CDR3 consists of 13 residues. The germline V gene has CDR1 LGHNA and CDR2 YSLEER. V gave up 1 base and J gave up 5 bases, with 8 bases separating them. The CDR3 reads CASSQGRWETQYF. CDR3 DNA sequence: TGCGCCAGCAGCCAAGGGAGATGGGAGACCCAGTACTTC.

V is TRBV2 and J is TRBJ1-1, with 10 bases that match TRBD1. Germline CDR1 reads SNHLY; CDR2 reads FYNNEI. The CDR3 contains 14 residues. The V segment lost 11 bases and the J segment 5 bases; nucleotides outside the gene matches: 11. The CDR3 coding sequence is TGTGCCGGCGGGGACAGGGGCCAGGGAACTGAAGCTTTCTTT. Translated: CAGGDRGQGTEAFF.

This chain joins TRBV5-6 and TRBJ1-2, with a weak D call TRBD1 (5 bases). Trimming took off 6 bases at V and 1 base at J, with 16 bases between the two ends. CDR3 length: 15 residues. CDR1 and CDR2 (germline): SGHDT, YYEEEE. The CDR3 loop reads CASTVGLGGNYGYTF. DNA of the CDR3: TGTGCCAGCACCGTTGGGCTCGGGGGTAACTATGGCTACACCTTC. The full variable domain, with the rest looked up from reference TRBV5-6 and TRBJ1-2, is DAGVTQSPTHLIKTRGQQVTLRCSPKSGHDTVSWYQQALGQGPQFIFQYYEEEERQRGNFPDRFSGHQFPNYSSELNVNALLLGDSALYLCASTVGLGGNYGYTFGSGTRLTVV.

This chain uses TRBV6-5 with TRBJ1-1; a weak D match, TRBD1 (5 bases). From germline, CDR1 is MNHEY and CDR2 SVGAGI. CDR3 length equals 12 residues. Trimming left V 6 bases short and J 10 bases short, with 15 bases between. CDR3 amino acids: CASSAMGGSAFF. CDR3 DNA sequence: TGTGCCAGCAGCGCCATGGGGGGATCAGCTTTCTTT.

This chain uses TRBV7-6 with TRBJ2-5, with a tentative D call TRBD1 (5 bases). This CDR3 spans 14 amino acids. The V and J ends lost 0 bases and 5 bases respectively, with 10 bases between them. From germline, CDR1 is SGHVS and CDR2 FNYEAQ. The CDR3 loop is CASSLATSGETQYF. The CDR3 DNA is TGTGCCAGCAGCTTAGCGACTTCAGGGGAGACCCAGTACTTC.

The rearrangement joins TRBV7-8 to TRBJ2-2, with D perhaps TRBD1 (5 bases). The CDR3 has 15 residues. The V and J ends lost 0 bases and 5 bases respectively, with 10 bases between them. The germline CDR1 and CDR2 sequences are SGHVS and FQNEAQ. The CDR3 protein is CASSLARTPTGELFF. The CDR3 nucleotides are TGTGCCAGCAGCTTAGCGCGGACACCTACCGGGGAGCTGTTTTTT.

The chain recombines TRBV10-3 with TRBJ1-5; TRBD1 agrees at 9 bases. The CDR3 sequence is 13 residues long. CDR1 ENHRY and CDR2 SYGVKD come from the germline V gene. Trimming at V came to 7 bases and at J to 5 bases, leaving 3 bases not matched to a gene. For the CDR3, the DNA is TGTGCCATCACCGACAGGGGGGATCAGCCCCAGCATTTT. Translating gives CAITDRGDQPQHF.

This clone has a handful of counts. This chain uses TRBV9 with TRBJ1-1; D unclear. The germline V gene has CDR1 SGDLS and CDR2 YYNGEE. Trimming took off 4 bases at V and 3 bases at J, with 13 bases between the two ends. This CDR3 spans 14 amino acids. DNA for the CDR3: TGTGCCAGCAGCCTGTCGGTATCGGACACTGAAGCTTTCTTT. Its protein product is CASSLSVSDTEAFF.

The J gene is TRBJ1-1, the V gene TRBV5-1; 8 nucleotides match TRBD1. This CDR3 region has 16 residues. With 2 bases clipped from V and 0 bases from J, the junction kept 6 bases outside the gene matches. Germline CDR1 and CDR2: SGHRS and YFSETQ. CDR3 in DNA: TGCGCCAGCAGCTTTCGGACAGGGAGGATGAACACTGAAGCTTTCTTT. Amino acid sequence: CASSFRTGRMNTEAFF.

V is TRBV7-2 and J is TRBJ2-5; the D gene is possibly TRBD2 (6 bases). The CDR3 sequence is 12 residues long. CDR1 and CDR2 from the germline V gene are SGHTA and FQGNSA. V was shortened by 5 bases and J by 5 bases, with 9 bases between the two germline ends. CDR3 sequence (DNA): TGTGCCAGCAGCCGGGCGGGGGAGACCCAGTACTTC. Translated: CASSRAGETQYF.

This chain uses TRBV29-1 with TRBJ1-2, with D perhaps matching TRBD1 (5 bases). Germline V CDR1 and CDR2: SQVTM, ANQGSEA. Trimming took 4 bases from V and 0 from J, leaving 21 bases between them. The CDR3 is made up of 17 amino acids. CDR3 residues: CSVVFSLQYRTNYGYTF. The CDR3, as DNA: TGCAGCGTTGTGTTCTCCCTACAGTACAGGACTAACTATGGCTACACCTTC.

The CDR3, as DNA: TGTGCCAGCAATTTAGCGGGGGCTACAGAGACCCAGTACTTC. Protein sequence: CASNLAGATETQYF. V gene TRBV2 combines with J gene TRBJ2-5; 9 nucleotides line up with TRBD2. The junction had 7 bases not matched to a gene; V was cut back by 7 bases and J by 4 bases. The germline V gene has CDR1 SNHLY and CDR2 FYNNEI. The CDR3 has 14 amino acids. The full variable domain, rest sourced from reference TRBV2 and TRBJ2-5, is EPEVTQTPSHQVTQMGQEVILRCVPISNHLYFYWYRQILGQKVEFLVSFYNNEISEKSEIFDDQFSVERPDGSNFTLKIRSTKLEDSAMYFCASNLAGATETQYFGPGTRLLVL.

The V call is TRBV13, the J call TRBJ1-1, with unresolved D. V lost 5 bases and J 8 bases, leaving 15 bases between the germline ends. This CDR3 spans 13 amino acids. Germline V CDR1 and CDR2: PRHDT, FYEKMQ (reference sequence). The CDR3 DNA reads as TGTGCCAGCAGCGGTCGGGGTGGGTGGGAAGCTTTCTTT. It is translated as CASSGRGGWEAFF.

The rearrangement uses TRBV6-4 and TRBJ2-7; 9 bases fit TRBD1. CDR1 and CDR2 from the germline V gene are MRHNA and SNTAGT. V was clipped by 5 bases and J by 4 bases; unmatched bases: 3. The CDR3 has 13 amino acids. The CDR3 DNA is TGTGCCAGCAGTCACGGACAGGGGTACGAGCAGTACTTC. This encodes CASSHGQGYEQYF.

Only one count was recorded for this clone. This chain links TRBV6-6 with TRBJ1-5, with D uncertain. This CDR3 has 12 residues. Trimming took 6 bases from V and 4 from J, leaving 7 bases between them. Germline lookup yields CDR1 MNHNY and CDR2 SVGAGI (reference sequence). The CDR3 loop reads CASSLTNQPQHF. CDR3 coding DNA: TGTGCCAGCAGCCTAACTAATCAGCCCCAGCATTTT.

The chain links TRBV5-6 to TRBJ1-1, with 7 bases matching TRBD1. This CDR3 spans 13 amino acids. Trimming cost V 4 bases and J 5 bases; bases outside gene matches: 5. In germline, CDR1 is SGHDT, CDR2 YYEEEE. CDR3 protein: CASSLTTGTEAFF. The CDR3 DNA is TGTGCCAGCAGCCTCACGACAGGGACTGAAGCTTTCTTT. Combining the CDR3 with reference TRBV5-6 and TRBJ1-1 gives the whole variable domain DAGVTQSPTHLIKTRGQQVTLRCSPKSGHDTVSWYQQALGQGPQFIFQYYEEEERQRGNFPDRFSGHQFPNYSSELNVNALLLGDSALYLCASSLTTGTEAFFGQGTRLTVV.

This clone was recorded only once. This sample includes further DNA sequences coding for the same CDR3. The V gene is TRBV7-6, the J gene TRBJ2-7; a possible D gene is TRBD1 (6 bases). V lost 0 bases to trimming and J lost 4 bases, with 22 bases between them. In germline, CDR1 is SGHVS, CDR2 FNYEAQ. The CDR3 contains 18 residues. The chain's CDR3 is CASSLALRTAKGLYEQYF. CDR3 nucleotide sequence: TGTGCCAGCAGCTTAGCCCTTAGGACAGCCAAGGGCCTTTACGAGCAGTACTTC.

The CDR3 loop reads CASSFIRDRAIQFF. CDR3 sequence (DNA): TGTGCCAGCAGCTTCATCCGGGACAGGGCGATACAGTTCTTC. The chain couples TRBV7-9 to TRBJ2-1; 9 nucleotides align to TRBD1. The CDR3 contains 14 residues. Germline assignment: CDR1 SEHNR and CDR2 FQNEAQ (reference sequence). V was pared by 3 bases and J by 13 bases, with 10 bases of the junction left unmatched. Full variable domain (remainder filled in from reference TRBV7-9 and TRBJ2-1): DTGVSQNPRHKITKRGQNVTFRCDPISEHNRLYWYRQTLGQGPEFLTYFQNEAQLEKSRLLSDRFSAERPKGSFSTLEIQRTEQGDSAMYLCASSFIRDRAIQFFGPGTRLTVL.

The chain combines TRBV30 with TRBJ1-2, with D hard to call. Trimming took off 3 bases at V and 5 bases at J, with 10 bases between the two ends. The germline gives CDR1 GTSNPN, CDR2 SVGIG (reference sequence). There are 12 residues in the CDR3. CDR3 protein: CAWSFREYGYTF. CDR3 nucleotides: TGTGCCTGGAGCTTCCGGGAGTATGGCTACACCTTC.

The CDR3, as DNA: TGTGCCTGGAGTGCCGACAGGTGGAATCAGCCCCAGCATTTT. It yields the protein CAWSADRWNQPQHF. V usage is TRBV30 and J usage is TRBJ1-5, with a possible D match to TRBD1 (6 bases). CDR3 length equals 14 residues. From germline, CDR1 is GTSNPN and CDR2 SVGIG (reference sequence). V lost 1 base and J lost 4, with 11 bases in between.

The chain couples TRBV27 to TRBJ2-5, with D unresolved. CDR3 length: 14 amino acids. CDR1 is MNHEY and CDR2 is SMNVEV in the germline V gene (reference sequence). Deletions cut 3 bases from V and 1 base from J, with 9 bases between. The CDR3 protein is CASSFSPGQETQYF. DNA of the CDR3: TGTGCCAGCAGTTTCTCCCCGGGCCAAGAGACCCAGTACTTC.